This is a list of T cell receptor beta chains from one sample in a study of Graves' ophthalmopathy and Graves' hyperthyroidism. MiXCR, run by TCRdb on the multiplex PCR reads, gives a single entry per CDR3 protein. The sample yields fewer than 250,000 distinct CDR3 sequences, approximately 28% seen once. The material sequenced was peripheral blood. The receptors stem from a man aged 45-65 years with Graves' ophthalmopathy. CDR3s include the opening cysteine and the closing phenylalanine or tryptophan. D genes are given only for firm matches. Clone size is shown for a subset of rows, as once, few, many or a class of expanded clone.

clone size	V gene	D gene	J gene	CDR3 DNA	CDR3 protein
many	TRBV24-1	.	TRBJ1-1	TGTGCCACCAGGGCAGACCCATCAAAAAATATGAACACTGAAGCTTTCTTT	CATRADPSKNMNTEAFF
many	TRBV12-3/TRBV12-4	.	TRBJ1-5	TGTGCCAGCAGTTACACAGGGAACCAGCCCCAGCATTTT	CASSYTGNQPQHF
many	TRBV28	.	TRBJ2-5	TGTGCCAGCAGTTTTACTTCAACTGAGCCAAGGAGGGAGACCCAGTACTTC	CASSFTSTEPRRETQYF
many	TRBV11-2	.	TRBJ2-5	TGTGCCAGCAACTTAGTTGGTCGGGGACAAGAGACCCAGTACTTC	CASNLVGRGQETQYF
.	TRBV7-8	.	TRBJ1-1	TGTGCCAGCAGCTTGGGAGGACGTAACACTGAAGCTTTCTTT	CASSLGGRNTEAFF
many	TRBV5-1	.	TRBJ2-7	TGCGCCAGCAGCTTGGGTCCCCCCCCCTGGCGGGACCTCTCCTACGAGCAGTACTTC	CASSLGPPPWRDLSYEQYF
many	TRBV2	.	TRBJ1-2	TGTGCCAGCAGTGAAGCGCTTACCGGGACGGACTACTATGGCTACACCTTC	CASSEALTGTDYYGYTF
.	TRBV6-1	.	TRBJ2-7	TGTGCCACTACCCACGACAGCACCTACGAGCAGTACTTC	CATTHDSTYEQYF
.	TRBV28	TRBD2	TRBJ2-7	TGTGCCAGCCGGGAGGTATACGACGAGCAGTACTTC	CASREVYDEQYF
many	TRBV6-5	.	TRBJ1-5	TGTGCCAGCAGTCCTACAGGGTTAAATCAGCCCCAGCATTTT	CASSPTGLNQPQHF
.	TRBV6-1	.	TRBJ2-4	TGTGCCAGCAGTCTAGGGATCTCGGACATTCAGTACTTC	CASSLGISDIQYF
few	TRBV12-3/TRBV12-4	.	TRBJ1-5	TGTGCCAGCAGTTGGTGGGAACAGCCCCAGCATTTT	CASSWWEQPQHF
.	TRBV7-2	.	TRBJ1-1	TGTGCCAGCAGCTTACAGGGGGCTTTCTTT	CASSLQGAFF
many	TRBV12-3/TRBV12-4	.	TRBJ2-6	TGTGCCAGCAGTTTAACCTCTGGGGCCAACGTCCTGACTTTC	CASSLTSGANVLTF
few	TRBV12-3/TRBV12-4	TRBD1	TRBJ1-2	TGTGCCAGCAGTGAACACAGGGGGACTGGGAATGGCTACACCTTC	CASSEHRGTGNGYTF
many	TRBV6-5	.	TRBJ1-1	TGTGCCAGCAGTTTTCCCCCAGGGGCGCGCACTGAAGCTTTCTTT	CASSFPPGARTEAFF
.	TRBV6-1	.	TRBJ2-2	TGTGCCAGCAGTGAAGCTGGCGGTCGAGAGCTGTTTTTT	CASSEAGGRELFF
many	TRBV27	TRBD1	TRBJ1-5	TGTGCCAGCAAAGGACAGGGTAATCAGCCCCAGCATTTT	CASKGQGNQPQHF
many	TRBV7-8	.	TRBJ1-1	TGTGCCAGCAGCTTAGCGCTTTCAGCGAACACTGAAGCTTTCTTT	CASSLALSANTEAFF
many	TRBV11-2	.	TRBJ2-7	TGTGCCAGCAGCTCCGGACCCGCAGCTCTCTACGAGCAGTACTTC	CASSSGPAALYEQYF
.	TRBV6-2/TRBV6-3	TRBD2	TRBJ2-1	TGTGCCAGCAGTTACCAAGGAGCGGGGCCAAGGGGCAATGAGCAGTTCTTC	CASSYQGAGPRGNEQFF
many	TRBV7-3	.	TRBJ2-2	TGTGCCAGCAGCCCACGCCACTTCACCGGGGAGCTGTTTTTT	CASSPRHFTGELFF
many	TRBV6-6	TRBD2	TRBJ2-7	TGTGCCAGCAGCCGCCTAGCGGGAGTAGAATCCTACGAGCAGTACTTC	CASSRLAGVESYEQYF
once	TRBV6-1	.	TRBJ1-2	TGTGCCAGCAGTGCATGGACGGCGGGGAACTATGGCTACACCTTC	CASSAWTAGNYGYTF